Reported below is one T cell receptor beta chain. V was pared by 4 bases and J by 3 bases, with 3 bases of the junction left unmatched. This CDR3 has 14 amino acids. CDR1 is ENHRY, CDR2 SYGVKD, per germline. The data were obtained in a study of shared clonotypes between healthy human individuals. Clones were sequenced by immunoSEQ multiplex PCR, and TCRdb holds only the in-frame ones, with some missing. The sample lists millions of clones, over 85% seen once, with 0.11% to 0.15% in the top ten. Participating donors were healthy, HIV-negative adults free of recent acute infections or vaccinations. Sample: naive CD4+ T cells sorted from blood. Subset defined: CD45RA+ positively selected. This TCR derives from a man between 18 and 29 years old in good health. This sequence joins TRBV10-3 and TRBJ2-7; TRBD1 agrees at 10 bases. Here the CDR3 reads CAISGTGGVYEQYF. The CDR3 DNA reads TGTGCCATCAGTGGGACAGGGGGGGTCTACGAGCAGTACTTC.